One sample yielded the 16 T cell receptor beta chains listed below, sequenced in a study of T-cell memory formation after mild COVID-19. TCRdb called the 5' RACE reads again in MiXCR, with one record for every CDR3 protein. The table includes about 410,000 distinct CDR3 sequences, roughly 18% detected once. Sequencing was done on a sample of PBMCs or a T cell subset sorted from them (not recorded which). All receptors come from a man aged 18 to 35 who had mild COVID-19 (a few samples of this study predate the infection). Cell type and time point are not known.

This sequence joins TRBV18 and TRBJ2-7, with a weak D call TRBD1 (8 bases). The CDR3 is 14 amino acids. Germline lookup yields CDR1 KGHSH and CDR2 LQKENI. V was trimmed by 2 bases and J by 5 bases, leaving 13 bases between them. The CDR3 loop is CASSPIQGGDEQYF. The CDR3 coding sequence is TGTGCCAGCTCACCAATACAGGGGGGGGACGAGCAGTACTTC.

This clonotype was counted between two and nine times. The V gene is TRBV4-2, the J gene TRBJ1-2; 9 nucleotides align to TRBD1. V lost 1 base and J lost 7; bases outside the gene matches: 4. CDR1 and CDR2 from the germline V gene are LGHNA and YNFKEQ. This CDR3 is built from 14 residues. For the CDR3, the DNA is TGTGCCAGCAGCCAAGTGGGACAGGGAGGTGGCTACACCTTC. Encoded protein: CASSQVGQGGGYTF.

The chain combines TRBV15 with TRBJ2-3; TRBD2 matches at 8 bases. The CDR3 length is 17 residues. The germline gives CDR1 LNHNV, CDR2 YYDKDF (reference sequence). The V segment lost 0 bases and the J segment 5 bases; nucleotides outside the gene matches: 10. CDR3 amino acids: CATSRDRAGGVKDTQYF. As DNA, the CDR3 is TGTGCCACCAGCAGAGATCGGGCGGGGGGAGTAAAAGATACGCAGTATTTT.

This chain uses TRBV7-2 with TRBJ1-5; D is perhaps TRBD1 (5 bases). V dropped 8 bases and J dropped 4 bases, with 9 bases sitting between them. CDR1 is SGHTA, CDR2 FQGNSA, per germline. The CDR3 runs 12 residues. The DNA for the CDR3 is TGTGCCAGCGGATGGGGGAATCAGCCCCAGCATTTT. It encodes CASGWGNQPQHF. Drawing the rest from reference TRBV7-2 and TRBJ1-5, the complete variable domain is GAGVSQSPSNKVTEKGKDVELRCDPISGHTALYWYRQSLGQGLEFLIYFQGNSAPDKSGLPSDRFSAERTGGSVSTLTIQRTQQEDSAVYLCASGWGNQPQHFGDGTRLSIL.

This clonotype turned up a few times. The rearrangement joins TRBV7-2 to TRBJ1-2; D is ambiguous. V was clipped by 4 bases and J by 4 bases, with 10 bases between them. The CDR3 length is 13 residues. Germline assignment: CDR1 SGHTA and CDR2 FQGNSA. CDR3 bases: TGTGCCAGCAGCTCCTACGGGAGCTATGGCTACACCTTC. Its protein product is CASSSYGSYGYTF. Full variable domain (rest looked up from reference TRBV7-2 and TRBJ1-2): GAGVSQSPSNKVTEKGKDVELRCDPISGHTALYWYRQSLGQGLEFLIYFQGNSAPDKSGLPSDRFSAERTGGSVSTLTIQRTQQEDSAVYLCASSSYGSYGYTFGSGTRLTVV.

V usage is TRBV20-1 and J usage is TRBJ1-1; unclear D gene. The CDR3 length is 13 residues. Trimming shortened V by 6 bases and J by 0 bases, and 11 bases separated the two germline ends. Per the germline V gene, CDR1 is DFQATT and CDR2 is SNEGSKA (reference sequence). The CDR3 coding sequence is TGCAGTGCCCCTTACCAGTTGAACACTGAAGCTTTCTTT. This codes for CSAPYQLNTEAFF.

This sequence joins TRBV2 and TRBJ1-1, with unresolved D. Germline loops: CDR1 SNHLY, CDR2 FYNNEI. The CDR3 has 13 residues. Trimming removed 1 base from V and 2 bases from J, with 5 bases in between. The CDR3 spells CASSEGRNTEAFF. The CDR3 DNA sequence: TGTGCCAGCAGTGAAGGTCGTAACACTGAAGCTTTCTTT.

This clonotype was observed a few times. The gene calls are TRBV12-3 or TRBV12-4 and TRBJ2-7; 11 nucleotides line up with TRBD2. The CDR3 has 13 amino acids. Germline trimming cut 5 bases from V and 6 bases from J; bases unmatched to any gene: 3. DNA of the CDR3: TGTGCCAGCAGTCGACTAGCGGGGAGCGAGCAGTACTTC. Encoded protein: CASSRLAGSEQYF.

This clonotype turned up a few times. V and J are TRBV20-1 and TRBJ2-7; 8 bases are shared with TRBD1. CDR1 DFQATT and CDR2 SNEGSKA come from the germline V gene (reference sequence). CDR3 length: 14 amino acids. After removal of 6 bases from V and 2 bases from J, the junction contained 9 bases not matched to a gene. CDR3 region: CSARGQASTYEQYV. The CDR3 DNA reads as TGCAGTGCCCGGGGACAGGCGTCTACCTACGAGCAGTACGTC.

The chain employs TRBV24-1 and TRBJ2-3, with D uncertain. Trimming cost V 4 bases and J 2 bases, with 9 bases left between them. This CDR3 spans 14 amino acids. The germline V gene has CDR1 KGHDR and CDR2 SFDVKD. CDR3 bases: TGTGCCACCAGTGAACTGGAGAACACAGATACGCAGTATTTT. Translated, it gives CATSELENTDTQYF.

This chain joins TRBV9 and TRBJ2-1; a possible D gene is TRBD1 (6 bases). The V gene lost 3 bases and the J gene lost 4 bases, with 17 bases spanning the gap. Germline V gene data show CDR1 as SGDLS and CDR2 as YYNGEE. The CDR3 extends over 16 amino acids. CDR3 DNA sequence: TGTGCCAGCAGCGCCGATAAAGCAGGGGTATACAATGAGCAGTTCTTC. Translation: CASSADKAGVYNEQFF.

The sample holds many counts of this clonotype. The chain is built from TRBV5-1 and TRBJ2-2; D is possibly TRBD1 (5 bases). The length of the CDR3 is 15 residues. Trimming took off 4 bases at V and 1 base at J, with 11 bases between the two ends. Per germline, CDR1 SGHRS and CDR2 YFSETQ. The CDR3 spells CASSTSGQNTGELFF. The CDR3 DNA reads TGCGCCAGCAGCACGTCAGGGCAGAACACCGGGGAGCTGTTTTTT.

The rearrangement uses TRBV6-6 and TRBJ1-2; no reliable D call. Germline CDR1 MNHNY, CDR2 SVGAGI (reference sequence). This CDR3 spans 14 amino acids. Trimming pared 2 bases from V and 2 bases from J, leaving 9 bases between. The CDR3 region has the DNA TGTGCCAGCAGTTACGGGCGAGGGAACTATGGCTACACCTTC. This translates into CASSYGRGNYGYTF.

At least ten counts were recorded for this clonotype. The chain combines TRBV5-1 with TRBJ1-1, with D maybe TRBD1 (6 bases). Germline CDR1 SGHRS, CDR2 YFSETQ. Trimming pared 0 bases from V and 3 bases from J, leaving 12 bases between. The CDR3 sequence is 15 residues long. The DNA of the CDR3 is TGCGCCAGCAGCTTGGTTGGGGGCGATTACACTGAAGCTTTCTTT. The encoded protein is CASSLVGGDYTEAFF.

This chain connects TRBV5-1 to TRBJ2-5; 11 bases fit TRBD2. The trim removed 2 bases at V and 7 bases at J, leaving 16 bases unmatched. The CDR3 length is 18 residues. Germline V CDR1 and CDR2: SGHRS, YFSETQ. The CDR3 DNA follows: TGCGCCAGCAGCTTTCGTGGAGAAGGACTAGCGGGCCCCGGGACCCAGTACTTC. Encoded protein: CASSFRGEGLAGPGTQYF.

This sequence joins TRBV5-6 and TRBJ2-5; no definite D call. Trimming removed 3 bases at V and 5 bases at J, with 14 bases between. The CDR3 runs to 14 residues. CDR1 is SGHDT, CDR2 YYEEEE, per germline. The CDR3 reads CASSSWASRETQYF. The CDR3 DNA follows: TGTGCCAGCAGCTCCTGGGCCTCCCGGGAGACCCAGTACTTC.